Included here is one T cell receptor (beta chain) sequence, with context. The source of the sample is a study of blood T cell repertoires in COVID-19. The wider study: Spain, Italy and the United States supplied samples that represented acute and convalescent COVID-19. In each case, the material was cDNA or gDNA derived from T cells, B-cell-depleted T cells, or PBMCs.

The CDR3 has 18 residues. Original data processing: From reference gene primer amplification, estimates of nucleated cell counts were derived. Sequencing used immunoSEQ multiplex PCR; TCRdb keeps in-frame clones, though not all of them. V, J and clone size are those of that table, while D and trimming were read from the DNA. The table includes about 120,000 clones, approximately 87% detected once. Input material: peripheral blood. The TCR was taken from a man in his sixties or seventies who had recovered from COVID-19. The chain combines TRBV21-1 with TRBJ2-2; the D call of TRBD2 is as the table states it, not checked on the DNA. TRBV21-1 is flagged as a pseudogene. The CDR3 sequence: CASRQRGSGGRNTGELFF. The DNA of the CDR3 is TGTGCCAGCAGGCAAAGAGGTAGCGGGGGCCGCAACACCGGGGAGCTGTTTTTT.